A single sample is the source of the 20 T cell receptor beta chains below, sequenced in a study of untreated major depressive disorder. Study-wide findings and caveats: TRBV05-01 (Vbeta 5.1) usage was higher in CD4+ T cells of depressed patients than controls.

Sequencing used immunoSEQ multiplex PCR; TCRdb keeps in-frame clones, though not all of them. This table holds approximately 12,000 clones, about 89% found once. The antigens these receptors bind are not known. Material for sequencing was CD4+ T cells from PBMCs. Receptor source: a woman in her 30s with major depressive disorder.

This clone occurred a few times. The rearrangement links TRBV6-5 to TRBJ1-2; D possibly corresponds to TRBD1 (5 bases). Germline V CDR1 and CDR2: MNHEY, SVGAGI. V was cut by 6 bases and J by 4 bases, with 9 bases left in between. CDR3 size: 12 residues. CDR3 in DNA: TGTGCCAGCAGGAGGGACCCCTATGGCTACACCTTC. Protein: CASRRDPYGYTF.

The rearrangement links TRBV7-2 to TRBJ2-7, with 10 bases lining up with TRBD2. The CDR3 totals 15 residues. V lost 4 bases, J lost 4 bases, and 7 bases stayed unmatched. Per germline, CDR1 SGHTA and CDR2 FQGNSA. The CDR3 coding sequence is TGTGCCAGCAGCTCACCGGGACTAGCGAGTTACGAGCAGTACTTC. Translated: CASSSPGLASYEQYF.

This chain connects TRBV7-2 to TRBJ2-3; TRBD2 matches 9 bases. Germline CDR1 and CDR2: SGHTA and FQGNSA. The CDR3 sequence is 15 residues long. V shed 3 bases, J shed 5 bases, and the junction held 6 bases outside the gene matches. The CDR3 DNA sequence: TGTGCCAGCAGCTTTAGGACTAGCGTGTTAGATACGCAGTATTTT. Amino acids: CASSFRTSVLDTQYF.

CDR3 sequence (DNA): TGCAGCGTTCTACCGACGGGCCAAGAGACCCAGTACTTC. This gives the protein CSVLPTGQETQYF. The V call is TRBV29-1, the J call TRBJ2-5, with no clear D. This CDR3 has 13 amino acids. Per the germline V gene, CDR1 is SQVTM and CDR2 is ANQGSEA. Trimming cost V 5 bases and J 1 base, with 11 bases left between them. The full variable domain, completed using reference TRBV29-1 and TRBJ2-5, is SAVISQKPSRDICQRGTSLTIQCQVDSQVTMMFWYRQQPGQSLTLIATANQGSEATYESGFVIDKFPISRPNLTFSTLTVSNMSPEDSSIYLCSVLPTGQETQYFGPGTRLLVL.

The chain combines TRBV27 with TRBJ2-2, with D perhaps TRBD1 (5 bases). Trimming took 2 bases from V and 4 from J, leaving 17 bases between them. This CDR3 has 17 amino acids. CDR1 MNHEY and CDR2 SMNVEV come from the germline V gene (reference sequence). Written as DNA, the CDR3 is TGTGCCAGCAGTTTAAATCTAGGCAGGGTGTCCACCGGGGAGCTGTTTTTT. Translation: CASSLNLGRVSTGELFF.

V and J are TRBV2 and TRBJ2-7; D gene uncertain. The V end lost 1 base, the J end lost 2 bases, and 3 bases lay between the germline ends. Germline V gene data show CDR1 as SNHLY and CDR2 as FYNNEI. This CDR3 is built from 12 residues. The CDR3 loop is CASSEGPYEQYF. CDR3 bases: TGTGCCAGCAGTGAAGGGCCCTACGAGCAGTACTTC.

This sequence joins TRBV30 and TRBJ1-3, with TRBD1 as a possible D gene (5 bases). Trimming took off 2 bases at V and 1 base at J, with 6 bases between the two ends. Germline V gene data show CDR1 as GTSNPN and CDR2 as SVGIG (reference sequence). This CDR3 is built from 13 residues. The CDR3 nucleotides are TGTGCCTGGAGTCGGGGGTCTGGAAACACCATATATTTT. Translation: CAWSRGSGNTIYF.

This rearrangement joins TRBV9 to TRBJ2-3; 9 bases align to TRBD1. Germline V CDR1 and CDR2: SGDLS, YYNGEE. Germline trimming cut 1 base from V and 6 bases from J; bases unmatched to any gene: 9. This CDR3 comprises 16 residues. CDR3 nucleotide sequence: TGTGCCAGCAGCGTATCGACAGGGGGTTTAATGGATACGCAGTATTTT. This encodes CASSVSTGGLMDTQYF.

The rearrangement uses TRBV4-1 and TRBJ1-5; weak D call: TRBD1 (6 bases). CDR1 and CDR2 from the germline V gene are MGHRA and YSYEKL. The CDR3 consists of 16 residues. Between the trimmed V and J ends, which lost 5 bases and 7 bases, there was a span of 21 bases. CDR3 amino acids: CASSYSPGQEYQPQHF. DNA for the CDR3: TGCGCCAGCAGCTACTCCCCGGGACAAGAGTACCAGCCCCAGCATTTT.

The V and J genes are TRBV7-9 and TRBJ2-7; 7 bases are a match to TRBD1. J gave up 1 base and V 2 bases, and 8 bases lay outside the gene matches. The germline V gene has CDR1 SEHNR and CDR2 FQNEAQ (reference sequence). This CDR3 has 16 amino acids. The CDR3 nucleotides are TGTGCCAGCAGCTTAATTTCGGGGACAGATTCCTACGAGCAGTACTTC. Translating it yields CASSLISGTDSYEQYF.

The genes are TRBV27 and TRBJ2-1, with TRBD2 identical over 14 bases. CDR3 length: 14 amino acids. Trimming cost V 6 bases and J 10 bases; bases outside gene matches: 5. Germline CDR1 reads MNHEY; CDR2 reads SMNVEV (reference sequence). CDR3 region: CASRGLAGGMEQFF. The CDR3 DNA sequence: TGTGCCAGCAGAGGACTAGCGGGAGGTATGGAGCAGTTCTTC.

This clone was seen once. V gene TRBV6-5 combines with J gene TRBJ2-3; TRBD1 or TRBD2 may be the D gene (5 bases each). Trimming removed 2 bases at V and 8 bases at J, with 11 bases between. Germline CDR1 reads MNHEY; CDR2 reads SVGAGI. The CDR3 is made up of 13 amino acids. Here the CDR3 DNA reads TGTGCCAGCAGTTACGGGGGTCAGGGTACGCAGTATTTT. It is translated as CASSYGGQGTQYF.

This rearrangement joins TRBV5-6 to TRBJ2-1; 10 bases are a match to TRBD1. The CDR3 covers 15 residues. Losses at the gene ends were 4 bases for V and 5 bases for J; bases not matched to a gene: 6. Germline assignment: CDR1 SGHDT and CDR2 YYEEEE. In DNA form, the CDR3 reads TGTGCCAGCAGCACACCGGGACAGGGGAACAATGAGCAGTTCTTC. Translation gives CASSTPGQGNNEQFF.

The gene calls are TRBV5-1 and TRBJ2-1; D is perhaps TRBD1 (5 bases). The CDR3 runs 15 residues. Germline-derived CDR1 and CDR2 are SGHRS and YFSETQ. V was pared by 0 bases and J by 7 bases, with 14 bases between. CDR3 in DNA: TGCGCCAGCAGCTTGGTTTTGCAGGGTTCAAATGAGCAGTTCTTC. Residues: CASSLVLQGSNEQFF.

CDR3 sequence (DNA): TGTGCCACTTTCACGGACAGGGGAAACGGCTACACCTTC. This translates into CATFTDRGNGYTF. The chain carries TRBV10-3 and TRBJ1-2; 9 bases agree with TRBD1. Germline CDR1 reads ENHRY; CDR2 reads SYGVKD. V shed 10 bases and J 8 bases; nucleotides not matched to a gene: 11. The CDR3 extends over 13 amino acids.

The chain links TRBV30 to TRBJ2-1; 9 bases agree with TRBD1. CDR1 is GTSNPN and CDR2 is SVGIG in the germline V gene (reference sequence). Losses at the gene ends were 3 bases for V and 9 bases for J; bases not matched to a gene: 6. The CDR3 spans 13 residues. The CDR3 is CAWRTGGRGEQFF. DNA for the CDR3: TGTGCCTGGAGGACAGGGGGTCGGGGTGAGCAGTTCTTC.

The chain uses TRBV6-6 and TRBJ2-7; TRBD1 agrees at 8 bases. Per germline, CDR1 MNHNY and CDR2 SVGAGI (reference sequence). This CDR3 contains 14 residues. J gave up 4 bases and V 2 bases, and 4 bases lay outside the gene matches. For the CDR3, the DNA is TGTGCCAGCAGTTACGGGAACAGGGGGTACGAGCAGTACTTC. Its protein is CASSYGNRGYEQYF.

This chain uses TRBV29-1 with TRBJ1-1; D uncertain. The CDR3 length is 12 residues. The germline CDR1 and CDR2 sequences are SQVTM and ANQGSEA. Trimming took off 6 bases at V and 1 base at J, with 9 bases between the two ends. The CDR3 loop reads CSVDRGNTEAFF. In nucleotides, the CDR3 is TGCAGCGTCGACCGGGGGAACACTGAAGCTTTCTTT.

This clone has just one count. The chain carries TRBV5-4 and TRBJ2-1; D may match TRBD1 or TRBD2 (6 bases each). CDR3 size: 15 residues. Trimming removed 0 bases from V and 4 bases from J, with 11 bases in between. Germline-derived CDR1 and CDR2 are SGHNT and YYREEE (reference sequence). The DNA for the CDR3 is TGTGCCAGCAGCTTGGGAGGGGGAGGTTACAATGAGCAGTTCTTC. It yields the protein CASSLGGGGYNEQFF.

This sequence joins TRBV19 and TRBJ2-2; D may be TRBD1 (5 bases). Germline V gene data show CDR1 as LNHDA and CDR2 as SQIVND (reference sequence). The CDR3 is 15 amino acids. Between the trimmed V and J ends, which lost 5 bases and 8 bases, there was a span of 18 bases. The CDR3 here is CASSYRGILGGELFF. In DNA form, the CDR3 reads TGTGCCAGTAGTTATAGGGGAATCTTAGGAGGGGAGCTGTTTTTT. Filled out from reference TRBV19 and TRBJ2-2, the complete variable domain reads DGGITQSPKYLFRKEGQNVTLSCEQNLNHDAMYWYRQDPGQGLRLIYYSQIVNDFQKGDIAEGYSVSREKKESFPLTVTSAQKNPTAFYLCASSYRGILGGELFFGEGSRLTVL.